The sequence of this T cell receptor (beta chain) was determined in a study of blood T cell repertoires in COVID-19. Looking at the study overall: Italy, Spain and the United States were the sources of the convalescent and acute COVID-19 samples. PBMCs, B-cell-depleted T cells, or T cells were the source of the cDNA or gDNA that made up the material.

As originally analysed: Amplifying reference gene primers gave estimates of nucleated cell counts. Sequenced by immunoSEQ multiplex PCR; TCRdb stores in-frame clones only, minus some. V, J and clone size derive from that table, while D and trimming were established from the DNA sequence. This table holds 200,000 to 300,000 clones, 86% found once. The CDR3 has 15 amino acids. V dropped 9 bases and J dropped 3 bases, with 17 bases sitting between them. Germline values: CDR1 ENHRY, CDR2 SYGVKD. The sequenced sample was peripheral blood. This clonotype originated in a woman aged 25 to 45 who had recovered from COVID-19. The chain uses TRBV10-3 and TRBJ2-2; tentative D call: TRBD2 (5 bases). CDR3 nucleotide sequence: TGTGCCATTCTCATTGGAGGTCCTGACACCGGGGAGCTGTTTTTT. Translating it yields CAILIGGPDTGELFF.